The TCR beta chain under discussion was sequenced for a study of blood T cells in healthy people across ages. On the study more broadly: About one barcoded beta molecule was captured per two T cells (by template switching). Study results and caveats: A greater number of naive CD4+ cells and higher diversity distinguished long-lived donors from aged donors.

The germline CDR1 and CDR2 sequences are SGHVS and FNYEAQ. V shed 3 bases and J 8 bases; nucleotides not matched to a gene: 4. This CDR3 is 14 amino acids long. Sample-barcoded 5' priming and a J-beta primer mix drove a second PCR of about 6 to 12 cycles. TCRdb re-called the 5' RACE reads with MiXCR, one entry per CDR3 protein. The sample shows roughly 1,700,000 distinct CDR3 sequences, approximately 28% of them seen only once. This clonotype was seen a handful of times. Its specificity is not known. Sequencing was performed on blood. This receptor was identified in a woman aged 30 to 39 in good health. The chain joins TRBV7-6 to TRBJ2-1, with TRBD2 identical over 10 bases. The CDR3 bases are TGTGCCAGCAGCTTTAGCGGGGGGCCTTATGAGCAGTTCTTC. Protein: CASSFSGGPYEQFF.